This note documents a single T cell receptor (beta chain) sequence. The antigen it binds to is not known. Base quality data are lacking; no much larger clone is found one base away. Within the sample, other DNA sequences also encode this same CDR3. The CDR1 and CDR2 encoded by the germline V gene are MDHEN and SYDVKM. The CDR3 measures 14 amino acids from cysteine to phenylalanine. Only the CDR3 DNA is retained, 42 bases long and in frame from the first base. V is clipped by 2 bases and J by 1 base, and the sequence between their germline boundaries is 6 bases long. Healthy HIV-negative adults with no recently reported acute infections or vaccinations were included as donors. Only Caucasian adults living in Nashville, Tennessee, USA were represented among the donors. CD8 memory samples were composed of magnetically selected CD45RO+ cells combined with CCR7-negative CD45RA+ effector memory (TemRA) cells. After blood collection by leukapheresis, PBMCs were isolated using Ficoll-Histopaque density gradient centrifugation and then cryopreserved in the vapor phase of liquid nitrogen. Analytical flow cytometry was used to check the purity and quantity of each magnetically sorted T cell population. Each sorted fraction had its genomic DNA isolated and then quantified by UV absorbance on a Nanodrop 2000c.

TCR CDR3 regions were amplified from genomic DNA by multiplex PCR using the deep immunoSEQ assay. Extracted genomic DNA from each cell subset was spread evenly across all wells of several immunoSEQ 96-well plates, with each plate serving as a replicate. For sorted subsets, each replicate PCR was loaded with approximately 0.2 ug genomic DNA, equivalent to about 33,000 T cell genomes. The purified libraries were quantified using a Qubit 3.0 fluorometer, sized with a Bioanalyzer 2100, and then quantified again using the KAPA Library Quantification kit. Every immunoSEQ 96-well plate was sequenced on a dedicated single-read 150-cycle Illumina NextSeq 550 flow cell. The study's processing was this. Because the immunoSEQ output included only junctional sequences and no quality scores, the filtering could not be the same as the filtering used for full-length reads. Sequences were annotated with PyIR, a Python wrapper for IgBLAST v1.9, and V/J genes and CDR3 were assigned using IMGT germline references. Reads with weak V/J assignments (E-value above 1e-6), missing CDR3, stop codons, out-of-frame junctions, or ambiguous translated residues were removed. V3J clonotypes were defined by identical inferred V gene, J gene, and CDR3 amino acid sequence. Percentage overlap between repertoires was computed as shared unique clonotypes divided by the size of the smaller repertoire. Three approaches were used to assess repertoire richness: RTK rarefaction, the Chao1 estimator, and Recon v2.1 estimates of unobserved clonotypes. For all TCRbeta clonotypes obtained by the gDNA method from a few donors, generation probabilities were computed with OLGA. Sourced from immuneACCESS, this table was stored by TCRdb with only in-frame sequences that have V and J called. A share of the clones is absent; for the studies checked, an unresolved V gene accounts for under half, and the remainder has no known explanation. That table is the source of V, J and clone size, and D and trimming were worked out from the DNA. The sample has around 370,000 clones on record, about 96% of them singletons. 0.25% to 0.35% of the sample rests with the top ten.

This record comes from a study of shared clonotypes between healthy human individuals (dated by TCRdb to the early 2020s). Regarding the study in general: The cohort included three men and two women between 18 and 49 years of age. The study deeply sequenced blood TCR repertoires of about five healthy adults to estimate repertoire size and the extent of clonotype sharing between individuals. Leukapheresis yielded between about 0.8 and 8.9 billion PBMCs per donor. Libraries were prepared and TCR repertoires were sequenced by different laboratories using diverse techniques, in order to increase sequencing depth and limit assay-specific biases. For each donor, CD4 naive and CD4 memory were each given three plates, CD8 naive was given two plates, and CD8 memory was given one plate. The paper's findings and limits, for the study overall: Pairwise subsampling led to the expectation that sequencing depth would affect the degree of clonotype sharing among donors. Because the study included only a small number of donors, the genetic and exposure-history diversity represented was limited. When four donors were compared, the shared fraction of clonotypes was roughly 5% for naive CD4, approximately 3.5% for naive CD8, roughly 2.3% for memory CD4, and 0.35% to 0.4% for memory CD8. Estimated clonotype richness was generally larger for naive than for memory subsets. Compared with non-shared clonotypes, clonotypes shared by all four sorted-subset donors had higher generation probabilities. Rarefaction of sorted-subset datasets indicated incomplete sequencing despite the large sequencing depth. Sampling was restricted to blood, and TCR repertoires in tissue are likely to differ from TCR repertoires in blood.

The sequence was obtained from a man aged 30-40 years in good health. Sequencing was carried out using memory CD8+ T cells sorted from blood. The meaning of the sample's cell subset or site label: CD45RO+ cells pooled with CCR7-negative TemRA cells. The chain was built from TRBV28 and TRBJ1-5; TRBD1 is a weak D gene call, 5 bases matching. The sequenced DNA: TGTGCCAGCAGTTTACGGGGGAGCAATCAGCCCCAGCATTTT. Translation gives CASSLRGSNQPQHF. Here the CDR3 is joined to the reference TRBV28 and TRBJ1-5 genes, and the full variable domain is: DVKVTQSSRYLVKRTGEKVFLECVQDMDHENMFWYRQDPGLGLRLIYFSYDVKMKEKGDIPEGYSVSREKKERFSLILESASTNQTSMYLCASSLRGSNQPQHFGDGTRLSIL.